A selection of T cell receptor beta chains follows, all from one sample in a study of blood T cell repertoires in COVID-19. Profiled with immunoSEQ multiplex PCR; TCRdb holds only in-frame clones, not every one. Of over 150,000 clones listed, around 85% are singletons. Source material: peripheral blood. The receptors stem from a man older than 75 with COVID-19, enrolled during active disease. Both conserved end residues are part of each CDR3. The D gene is left open where the match is weak. Size tells how often a clone was seen (once, few, many) or the class of an expanded clone, and some rows leave it out.

clone_size: .
d_call: .
v_call: TRBV20-1
j_call: TRBJ1-1
cdr3_nt: TGCAGTGCTAGTCTTTCAAGAGGCACTGAAGCTTTCTTT
cdr3_aa: CSASLSRGTEAFF

clone_size: .
d_call: TRBD1
v_call: TRBV14
j_call: TRBJ1-6
cdr3_nt: TGTGCCAGCAGCGTAAACAGGGGACCACCCCTCCACTTT
cdr3_aa: CASSVNRGPPLHF

clone_size: few
d_call: .
v_call: TRBV19
j_call: TRBJ1-3
cdr3_nt: TGTGCCAGTAGTACCAGAGGGAGGGCCTCTGGAAACACCATATATTTT
cdr3_aa: CASSTRGRASGNTIYF

clone_size: .
d_call: TRBD2
v_call: TRBV5-1
j_call: TRBJ2-3
cdr3_nt: TGCGCCAGCAGCTTGCCGCTAGCGGGGGGGATTAGCACAGATACGCAGTATTTT
cdr3_aa: CASSLPLAGGISTDTQYF

clone_size: .
d_call: TRBD1
v_call: TRBV24-1
j_call: TRBJ1-5
cdr3_nt: TGTGCCACCAGTGACCAGGACAGGGGGCTCAATCAGCCCCAGCATTTT
cdr3_aa: CATSDQDRGLNQPQHF

clone_size: .
d_call: .
v_call: TRBV3-1/TRBV3-2
j_call: TRBJ2-7
cdr3_nt: TGTGCCAGCAGCCTTAGGAGCGTGGTAGGTAACGAGCAGTACTTC
cdr3_aa: CASSLRSVVGNEQYF

clone_size: .
d_call: .
v_call: TRBV12-3/TRBV12-4
j_call: TRBJ2-7
cdr3_nt: TGTGCCAGCAGACTCTTAGAGCAGTACTTC
cdr3_aa: CASRLLEQYF

clone_size: once
d_call: TRBD2
v_call: TRBV9
j_call: TRBJ2-3
cdr3_nt: TGTGCCAGCAGCGTAATGGCGGGGGGGGTCACAGATACGCAGTATTTT
cdr3_aa: CASSVMAGGVTDTQYF

clone_size: .
d_call: TRBD2
v_call: TRBV5-1
j_call: TRBJ2-1
cdr3_nt: TGCGCCAGCAGCTTGGGACGGACTAGCGGGGGTGAGCAGTTCTTC
cdr3_aa: CASSLGRTSGGEQFF

clone_size: .
d_call: .
v_call: TRBV21-1
j_call: TRBJ2-7
cdr3_nt: TGTGCCAGCACCTCAAGGGGGGGGGCAGCGGCCTACGAGCAGTACTTC
cdr3_aa: CASTSRGGAAAYEQYF

clone_size: .
d_call: .
v_call: TRBV14
j_call: TRBJ1-5
cdr3_nt: TGTGCCCGGGAAAGGGGGAGGGGCGATCAGCCCCAGCATTTT
cdr3_aa: CARERGRGDQPQHF

clone_size: .
d_call: .
v_call: TRBV21-1
j_call: TRBJ1-1
cdr3_nt: TGTGCCAGCAGATTACTGCGCACTGAAGCTTTCTTT
cdr3_aa: CASRLLRTEAFF

clone_size: .
d_call: TRBD1
v_call: TRBV27
j_call: TRBJ1-2
cdr3_nt: TGTGCCAGCAGTTACAGGGGCAGGGATGGCTACACCTTC
cdr3_aa: CASSYRGRDGYTF

clone_size: .
d_call: TRBD2
v_call: TRBV7-9
j_call: TRBJ2-3
cdr3_nt: TGTGCCAGCGCTTGGCGGGGGGCGAGCACAGATACGCAGTATTTT
cdr3_aa: CASAWRGASTDTQYF

clone_size: .
d_call: TRBD1
v_call: TRBV19
j_call: TRBJ1-2
cdr3_nt: TGTGCCAGTAGTCGACAGGGGAGAAGCTACACCTTC
cdr3_aa: CASSRQGRSYTF

clone_size: .
d_call: .
v_call: TRBV5-6
j_call: TRBJ2-1
cdr3_nt: TGTGCCAGCAGCTTGGCCCACAGATACAATGAGCAGTTCTTC
cdr3_aa: CASSLAHRYNEQFF

clone_size: .
d_call: .
v_call: TRBV4-1
j_call: TRBJ2-5
cdr3_nt: TGCGCCAGCAGCCGCCAACAGGGTGAAGGGGAGACCCAGTACTTC
cdr3_aa: CASSRQQGEGETQYF

clone_size: .
d_call: .
v_call: TRBV7-9
j_call: TRBJ1-2
cdr3_nt: TGTGCCAGCAGCTTAACACAGGATGGCTACACCTTC
cdr3_aa: CASSLTQDGYTF

clone_size: .
d_call: TRBD1
v_call: TRBV6-5
j_call: TRBJ1-4
cdr3_nt: TGTGCCAGCAGTACAGGGGATGAAAAACTGTTTTTT
cdr3_aa: CASSTGDEKLFF

clone_size: .
d_call: .
v_call: TRBV5-4
j_call: TRBJ2-7
cdr3_nt: TGTGCCAGCAGCTTGGATCCTGGGGCGAATCGGGAGCAGTACTTC
cdr3_aa: CASSLDPGANREQYF

clone_size: .
d_call: TRBD1
v_call: TRBV6-1
j_call: TRBJ1-4
cdr3_nt: TGTGCCAGCAGTGAAAGATCGGGGACAGGGTCTCAAAAACTGTTTTTT
cdr3_aa: CASSERSGTGSQKLFF

clone_size: .
d_call: TRBD1
v_call: TRBV6-6
j_call: TRBJ1-3
cdr3_nt: TGTGCCAGCAGTTCCGGACAGGGTCTGACTGGAAACACCATATATTTT
cdr3_aa: CASSSGQGLTGNTIYF